This entry concerns a single T cell receptor beta chain. Its antigen is not identified. The entry originates in a study of cytomegalovirus exposure and HLA in healthy donors. General study results and limits: V- and J-gene trimming of TCR beta was linked (in a later analysis) to a missense DCLRE1C variant. Rare TCR sequences dominated, though some public TCRs recurred in many donors. Among donors in an Asian-associated ancestry cluster, a later analysis reportedly found fewer N-insertions than the roughly 680-donor mean. Overall, approximately 180 TCR beta chains were annotated as cytomegalovirus-associated.

V was pared by 1 base and J by 3 bases, with 4 bases of the junction left unmatched. The CDR3 runs to 15 residues. Germline CDR1 SGHRS, CDR2 YFSETQ. PCR used 60 Vbeta primers and 13 Jbeta primers. This table comes from immunoSEQ multiplex PCR, and its TCRdb copy is limited to in-frame clones, with some not included. The sample lists 170,000 or so clones, approximately 84% occurring once. The TCR sequence derives from a girl under 18 in good health and CMV-seropositive. Specimen: PBMCs. This chain uses TRBV5-1 with TRBJ2-1, with 7 bases lining up with TRBD2. In DNA, the CDR3 is TGCGCCAGCAGCTTGATACCGGGGGGCTACAATGAGCAGTTCTTC. Translation gives CASSLIPGGYNEQFF.